A single sample is the source of the 12 T cell receptor beta chains below, sequenced in a study of siplizumab effects on memory and regulatory T cells (dated by TCRdb to the late 2010s). Libraries came from the immunoSEQ multiplex PCR assay. TCRdb took over this immuneACCESS table, retaining in-frame rearrangements with V and J assigned. Such tables are incomplete; in checked studies, under half of the missing clones stem from an unresolved V gene, and the remainder is unexplained. The sample includes some 120,000 clones, with approximately 94% observed a single time. The ten largest make up roughly 1.5% of the sample. Source material: non-Treg CD4+ T cells sorted from blood. Sample cell subset or site, as interpreted from the label and publication: FACS-sorted unstimulated CD4+ non-regulatory T cells. The receptor set was obtained from a human donor in good health.

The V gene is TRBV27, the J gene TRBJ2-7; no clear D gene. The CDR3 is 12 residues long. V gave up 8 bases and J gave up 1 base, with 9 bases separating them. Germline V CDR1 and CDR2: MNHEY, SMNVEV (reference sequence). CDR3 amino acids: CASAHESYEQYF. The CDR3, as DNA: TGTGCCAGCGCTCACGAGTCCTACGAGCAGTACTTC.

The count of this clone is one. The chain is built from TRBV19 and TRBJ1-4; 7 positions match TRBD1. CDR3 length equals 13 residues. Germline-derived CDR1 and CDR2 are LNHDA and SQIVND (reference sequence). V dropped 6 bases and J dropped 7; count of bases not matched to a gene: 5. CDR3 bases: TGTGCCAGTAGCCGACAGGGTGGTGAAAAACTGTTTTTT. It codes for CASSRQGGEKLFF.

V and J are TRBV5-1 and TRBJ2-3; tentative D call: TRBD2 (5 bases). V was shortened by 1 base and J by 0 bases, with 6 bases between the two germline ends. CDR1 is SGHRS, CDR2 YFSETQ, per germline. The CDR3 contains 14 residues. The CDR3 spells CASSLRESTDTQYF. The CDR3 nucleotides read TGCGCCAGCAGCTTGCGGGAAAGCACAGATACGCAGTATTTT.

The rearrangement links TRBV5-1 to TRBJ2-3, with D maybe TRBD1 (7 bases). The germline CDR1 and CDR2 sequences are SGHRS and YFSETQ. This CDR3 spans 15 amino acids. V lost 3 bases, J lost 4 bases, and 15 bases lay in between. In DNA form, the CDR3 reads TGCGCCAGCAGCTCCCCTGGAGGGGGCTCAGATACGCAGTATTTT. Protein: CASSSPGGGSDTQYF.

The CDR3 DNA reads TGTGCCAGTAGTATTAACCATCCGGGACTAGCGGGAGCTCAGCAGTTCTTC. Protein: CASSINHPGLAGAQQFF. The chain joins TRBV19 to TRBJ2-1, with TRBD2 matching 14 bases. Trimming took 3 bases from V and 11 from J; bases not matched to a gene: 12. Germline CDR1 reads LNHDA; CDR2 reads SQIVND (reference sequence). The CDR3 spans 17 residues.

The genes are TRBV6-5 and TRBJ2-3; a possible D gene is TRBD1 (7 bases). The CDR3 totals 15 residues. Trimming took 0 bases from V and 1 from J, leaving 8 bases between them. The germline V gene has CDR1 MNHEY and CDR2 SVGAGI. The CDR3 DNA reads as TGTGCCAGCAGTTACTCCAGGGGGGGCACAGATACGCAGTATTTT. Its protein product is CASSYSRGGTDTQYF.

This clone showed up just once. V usage is TRBV27 and J usage is TRBJ2-2, with 10 bases aligning to TRBD2. The CDR3 has 15 amino acids. The germline V gene has CDR1 MNHEY and CDR2 SMNVEV (reference sequence). V trimming: 3 bases; J trimming: 7 bases; junction bases outside the gene matches: 5. Here the CDR3 DNA reads TGTGCCAGCAGTTTCCTAGCGGGAGTGGTCGGGGAGCTGTTTTTT. Translated: CASSFLAGVVGELFF.

The chain combines TRBV4-1 with TRBJ2-6; 7 nucleotides align to TRBD1. The germline V gene has CDR1 MGHRA and CDR2 YSYEKL. The J segment lost 3 bases and the V segment lost 1 base, leaving 9 bases of the junction unmatched. CDR3 length equals 18 residues. The CDR3, as DNA: TGCGCCAGCAGCCAAGTGGGCAGCAGGGGGAGTGGGGCCAACGTCCTGACTTTC. Protein sequence: CASSQVGSRGSGANVLTF.

This clone has a handful of counts. The rearrangement joins TRBV5-1 to TRBJ2-7; the D gene is possibly TRBD2 (6 bases). The CDR3 runs 14 residues. Germline lookup yields CDR1 SGHRS and CDR2 YFSETQ. Trimming removed 0 bases from V and 5 bases from J, with 12 bases in between. The CDR3 protein is CASSLVAGFNEQYF. CDR3 sequence (DNA): TGCGCCAGCAGCTTGGTTGCGGGATTCAACGAGCAGTACTTC.

V usage is TRBV27 and J usage is TRBJ1-1; maybe TRBD1 (6 bases). The CDR3 is 13 residues long. Germline CDR1 and CDR2: MNHEY and SMNVEV (reference sequence). Trimming pared 4 bases from V and 8 bases from J, leaving 14 bases between. CDR3 protein: CASSSRTAGEAFF. The CDR3 bases are TGTGCCAGCAGTTCTCGGACAGCCGGAGAAGCTTTCTTT.

The chain is built from TRBV7-2 and TRBJ2-1; weak D call: TRBD2 (6 bases). The V end was cut by 7 bases, the J end by 0 bases, with 16 bases between. In germline, CDR1 is SGHTA, CDR2 FQGNSA. The CDR3 spans 16 residues. The CDR3 DNA reads as TGTGCCAGCACCCCAGGACGGGGGAGCTCCTACAATGAGCAGTTCTTC. Its protein product is CASTPGRGSSYNEQFF. Based on the CDR3 plus reference TRBV7-2 and TRBJ2-1, the full variable domain is GAGVSQSPSNKVTEKGKDVELRCDPISGHTALYWYRQSLGQGLEFLIYFQGNSAPDKSGLPSDRFSAERTGGSVSTLTIQRTQQEDSAVYLCASTPGRGSSYNEQFFGPGTRLTVL.

The V call is TRBV6-6, the J call TRBJ2-5, with 7 bases identical to TRBD1. There are 15 residues in the CDR3. Germline CDR1 and CDR2: MNHNY and SVGAGI (reference sequence). V lost 2 bases and J lost 4; bases outside the gene matches: 7. The DNA of the CDR3 is TGTGCCAGCAGTTACCGGGACAGCGTCTTAGAGACCCAGTACTTC. Protein sequence: CASSYRDSVLETQYF.